This TCR beta chain was retrieved from a study of shared clonotypes between healthy human individuals. The data were produced by immunoSEQ multiplex PCR, yet TCRdb's version contains in-frame clones alone and is incomplete. The sample has about 2.4 million clones; roughly 93% are singletons. The length of the CDR3 is 14 residues. V lost 1 base to trimming and J lost 2 bases, with 10 bases between them. Per germline, CDR1 SGHDT and CDR2 YYEEEE. CD4+ cells were split into CD45RA+ naive and CD45RA-negative memory subsets. The V and J genes are TRBV5-6 and TRBJ2-7; D is unresolved. The sample consisted of naive CD4+ T cells from PBMCs. As for subset: CD45RA+ positively selected. This receptor was taken from a young man in good health. Some clones in this sample may be carry-over from other donors' samples. The CDR3 reads CASSLRANTYEQYF. CDR3 DNA: TGTGCCAGCAGCTTGCGGGCCAACACCTACGAGCAGTACTTC.